These 24 T cell receptor beta chains share one sample of origin, sequenced in a study of blood T cell repertoires in COVID-19. The method was immunoSEQ multiplex PCR; TCRdb's version includes in-frame clones alone and lacks a portion of them. The profile shows roughly 210,000 clones, 88% of them singletons. The sequenced sample consisted of peripheral blood. The receptor source for this set is a man in his 70s with acute or convalescent COVID-19.

The chain joins TRBV28 to TRBJ1-1; a possible D gene is TRBD1 (6 bases). Germline CDR1 is MDHEN and CDR2 is SYDVKM. The CDR3 length is 14 residues. V gave up 7 bases and J gave up 5 bases, with 17 bases separating them. The CDR3 reads CASKITGSRTEAFF. CDR3 DNA sequence: TGTGCCAGCAAAATTACAGGGAGTAGGACTGAAGCTTTCTTT.

V and J are TRBV12-3 or TRBV12-4 and TRBJ1-2; D gene ambiguous. The CDR3 totals 11 residues. Trimming cost V 6 bases and J 5 bases, with 7 bases left between them. The CDR3 nucleotides read TGTGCCAGCAGGACGACATATGGCTACACCTTC. Protein product: CASRTTYGYTF.

This chain connects TRBV19 to TRBJ2-7; TRBD1 agrees at 12 bases. Per the germline V gene, CDR1 is LNHDA and CDR2 is SQIVND (reference sequence). This CDR3 region has 14 residues. Unmatched junction bases numbered 5, after V lost 7 bases and J lost 4 bases. In DNA form, the CDR3 reads TGTGCCAGTACCCCGGGACAGGGGGCTTACGAGCAGTACTTC. It codes for CASTPGQGAYEQYF. The full variable domain, in which reference TRBV19 and TRBJ2-7 provide the parts outside the CDR3, is DGGITQSPKYLFRKEGQNVTLSCEQNLNHDAMYWYRQDPGQGLRLIYYSQIVNDFQKGDIAEGYSVSREKKESFPLTVTSAQKNPTAFYLCASTPGQGAYEQYFGPGTRLTVT.

V and J are TRBV24-1 and TRBJ1-2; D may be TRBD1 (6 bases). The CDR3 is 12 residues long. Germline V CDR1 and CDR2: KGHDR, SFDVKD. V dropped 4 bases and J dropped 8 bases, with 10 bases sitting between them. For the CDR3, the DNA is TGTGCCACCAGTGAGCTGGACAGAGGCTACACCTTC. This translates into CATSELDRGYTF.

The chain carries TRBV7-3 and TRBJ2-2; TRBD1 agrees at 7 bases. After removal of 3 bases from V and 1 base from J, the junction contained 5 bases not matched to a gene. Germline CDR1 is SGHTA and CDR2 is FQGTGA. This CDR3 has 16 residues. CDR3 DNA: TGTGCCAGCAGCTTCCACGGGACAGTGAACACCGGGGAGCTGTTTTTT. Its protein product is CASSFHGTVNTGELFF.

The rearrangement uses TRBV10-1 and TRBJ2-7; D may be TRBD2 (5 bases). The CDR3 totals 15 residues. Germline V gene data show CDR1 as WNHNN and CDR2 as SYGVQD (reference sequence). Trimming stripped 3 bases from V and 0 bases from J, with 12 bases between. The DNA of the CDR3 is TGCGCCAGCAGTGAAGTGGGAGAGAGCTCCTACGAGCAGTACTTC. Translated, it gives CASSEVGESSYEQYF.

V gene TRBV6-2 or TRBV6-3 combines with J gene TRBJ1-2, with a weak D call TRBD1 (5 bases). Between the trimmed V and J ends, which lost 0 bases and 4 bases, there was a span of 6 bases. The germline V gene has CDR1 MNHEY and CDR2 SVGEGT. The length of the CDR3 is 13 residues. The chain's CDR3 is CASSYSTGYGYTF. DNA of the CDR3: TGTGCCAGCAGTTACTCTACAGGCTATGGCTACACCTTC.

The rearrangement joins TRBV19 to TRBJ1-1, with D tentatively TRBD1 (5 bases). The CDR3 has 14 residues. Trimming left V 3 bases short and J 2 bases short, with 10 bases between. CDR1 LNHDA and CDR2 SQIVND come from the germline V gene (reference sequence). The CDR3 sequence: CASSIGGANTEAFF. The CDR3 nucleotides read TGTGCCAGTAGTATCGGGGGAGCCAACACTGAAGCTTTCTTT.

This clone was observed once. This chain connects TRBV5-1 to TRBJ2-2; 10 bases match TRBD2. The CDR3 has 16 amino acids. CDR1 SGHRS and CDR2 YFSETQ come from the germline V gene. V lost 4 bases and J lost 6; bases outside the gene matches: 9. Here the CDR3 reads CASSQRSSGSAGELFF. The DNA of the CDR3 is TGCGCCAGCAGCCAAAGGTCTAGCGGGAGCGCCGGGGAGCTGTTTTTT.

V is TRBV7-8 and J is TRBJ2-3; possible D gene TRBD2, 5 bases. Germline V gives CDR1 SGHVS, CDR2 FQNEAQ. The CDR3 spans 13 residues. V was trimmed by 5 bases and J by 10 bases, leaving 16 bases between them. The DNA for the CDR3 is TGTGCCAGCAGCGACCGGGGTACAGCCGCGCAGTATTTT. Translation gives CASSDRGTAAQYF.

The chain uses TRBV15 and TRBJ2-1, with D possibly TRBD2 on 5 matching bases. The CDR3 contains 13 residues. The germline gives CDR1 LNHNV, CDR2 YYDKDF (reference sequence). V lost 4 bases, J lost 9 bases, and 13 bases lay in between. The chain's CDR3 is CATSKRREGEQFF. The DNA of the CDR3 is TGTGCCACCAGCAAACGACGGGAAGGTGAGCAGTTCTTC. Filled out from reference TRBV15 and TRBJ2-1, the complete variable domain reads DAMVIQNPRYQVTQFGKPVTLSCSQTLNHNVMYWYQQKSSQAPKLLFHYYDKDFNNEADTPDNFQSRRPNTSFCFLDIRSPGLGDTAMYLCATSKRREGEQFFGPGTRLTVL.

The V call is TRBV11-1, the J call TRBJ2-2; D call uncertain. V was clipped by 8 bases and J by 5 bases, with 15 bases between them. CDR1 SGHAT and CDR2 FQDESV come from the germline V gene (reference sequence). There are 14 residues in the CDR3. CDR3 loop: CASGPFHATGELFF. The CDR3 DNA sequence: TGTGCCAGCGGGCCGTTCCACGCTACCGGGGAGCTGTTTTTT.

This chain links TRBV24-1 with TRBJ2-5; D is possibly TRBD1 (5 bases). Trimming removed 4 bases at V and 1 base at J, with 12 bases between. In germline, CDR1 is KGHDR, CDR2 SFDVKD. The CDR3 is made up of 15 amino acids. CDR3 DNA: TGTGCCACCAGTGACTTTACAGGCACCCAAGAGACCCAGTACTTC. It yields the protein CATSDFTGTQETQYF.

J is TRBJ1-1 and V is TRBV7-9; 8 nucleotides align to TRBD1. Germline-derived CDR1 and CDR2 are SEHNR and FQNEAQ (reference sequence). The V gene end was trimmed by 6 bases and the J gene end by 5 bases; junction bases not matched to a gene: 8. There are 14 residues in the CDR3. DNA of the CDR3: TGTGCCAGCAGGTCGACAGGGGCGGGGACTGAAGCTTTCTTT. The encoded protein is CASRSTGAGTEAFF. Full variable domain (rest looked up from reference TRBV7-9 and TRBJ1-1): DTGVSQNPRHKITKRGQNVTFRCDPISEHNRLYWYRQTLGQGPEFLTYFQNEAQLEKSRLLSDRFSAERPKGSFSTLEIQRTEQGDSAMYLCASRSTGAGTEAFFGQGTRLTVV.

This rearrangement joins TRBV28 to TRBJ2-7; TRBD1 aligns across 7 bases. Germline V gene sequence: CDR1 MDHEN, CDR2 SYDVKM. V trimming: 2 bases; J trimming: 0 bases; junction bases outside the gene matches: 4. The CDR3 contains 15 residues. The CDR3 coding sequence is TGTGCCAGCAGTTTAGAGGCAGGGGGCTCCTACGAGCAGTACTTC. Protein: CASSLEAGGSYEQYF.

This chain uses TRBV9 with TRBJ1-2, with D uncertain. Trimming stripped 2 bases from V and 4 bases from J, with 15 bases between. Germline values: CDR1 SGDLS, CDR2 YYNGEE. This CDR3 region has 15 residues. CDR3 coding DNA: TGTGCCAGCAGCGTGACCCGGGATCTAATCTATGGCTACACCTTC. It specifies CASSVTRDLIYGYTF.

This rearrangement joins TRBV13 to TRBJ1-5; no firm D call. V was clipped by 8 bases and J by 2 bases, with 10 bases between them. The CDR3 spans 13 residues. In germline, CDR1 is PRHDT, CDR2 FYEKMQ (reference sequence). In DNA, the CDR3 is TGTGCCAGCCGGGGTTTGGGCAATCAGCCCCAGCATTTT. It encodes CASRGLGNQPQHF.

CDR3 sequence reads: CASRRENTEAFF. Here the CDR3 DNA reads TGTGCCAGTAGGCGAGAGAACACTGAAGCTTTCTTT. The rearrangement joins TRBV19 to TRBJ1-1; D is undetermined. Germline lookup yields CDR1 LNHDA and CDR2 SQIVND (reference sequence). The CDR3 totals 12 residues. Trimming removed 6 bases at V and 1 base at J, with 6 bases between.

The chain employs TRBV6-5 and TRBJ1-4; tentatively, D is TRBD1 (5 bases). V lost 7 bases to trimming and J lost 0 bases, with 9 bases between them. The CDR3 loop spans 14 amino acids. Germline CDR1 is MNHEY and CDR2 is SVGAGI. The DNA of the CDR3 is TGTGCCAGCAACTTCAGGGCAACTAATGAAAAACTGTTTTTT. Protein: CASNFRATNEKLFF.

The chain combines TRBV10-3 with TRBJ1-1; D is possibly TRBD1 (6 bases). The germline CDR1 and CDR2 sequences are ENHRY and SYGVKD. V shed 8 bases and J shed 1 base, with 14 bases lying between them. The CDR3 covers 14 residues. The CDR3 DNA reads TGTGCCATCGGGGTCGACAGGAAGAACACTGAAGCTTTCTTT. It codes for CAIGVDRKNTEAFF.

V usage is TRBV6-1 and J usage is TRBJ1-1; D is possibly TRBD1 (6 bases). Germline CDR1 is MNHNS and CDR2 is SASEGT. The CDR3 loop spans 13 amino acids. The V gene lost 6 bases and the J gene lost 6 bases, with 14 bases spanning the gap. CDR3 in DNA: TGTGCCAGCAGCCTAGTAGGGGGATCTGAAGCTTTCTTT. It specifies CASSLVGGSEAFF.

The gene calls are TRBV15 and TRBJ1-1; TRBD1 might be the D (5 bases). V was trimmed by 4 bases and J by 2 bases, leaving 8 bases between them. CDR1 and CDR2 from the germline V gene are LNHNV and YYDKDF (reference sequence). The CDR3 is 13 residues long. CDR3 coding DNA: TGTGCCACCAGCAACCAGGGAAACACTGAAGCTTTCTTT. Translated: CATSNQGNTEAFF.

In its sample, this clone was seen a few times. The V call is TRBV3-1 (or the pseudogene TRBV3-2), the J call TRBJ1-6, with a weak D call TRBD1 (5 bases). This CDR3 is 13 amino acids long. Between the trimmed V and J ends, which lost 5 bases and 15 bases, there was a span of 17 bases. Per the germline V gene, CDR1 is LGHDT and CDR2 is YNNKEL (reference sequence). CDR3 protein: CASSAQIGQDLHF. In DNA form, the CDR3 reads TGTGCCAGCAGCGCCCAGATAGGACAAGACCTCCACTTT.

The chain recombines TRBV6-4 with TRBJ1-5, with D perhaps TRBD1 (5 bases). The V end lost 7 bases, the J end lost 6 bases, and 13 bases lay between the germline ends. The CDR3 is 13 amino acids. Germline V gene lookup returns CDR1 MRHNA and CDR2 SNTAGT. The CDR3 loop is CASNGRVVQPQHF. The CDR3 DNA sequence: TGTGCCAGCAACGGCAGGGTTGTTCAGCCCCAGCATTTT.